Shown below are 29 T cell receptor beta chains from a single sample sequenced in a study of human T cells and chemical hapten exposure. MiXCR was run by TCRdb on the RACE reads, yielding one entry per CDR3 protein. The sample holds about 82,000 distinct CDR3 sequences, about 10% seen once. Time point noted: patch test 1, 2 weeks after DPC sensitization. The sample's treatment: therapeutic diphenylcyclopropenone sensitization with weekly scalp DPC. The source material was whole blood, sampled in connection with sensitization to the hapten diphenylcyclopropenone (DPC). These receptors all come from a woman in her forties or fifties with alopecia areata. Some clones in this sample may be carry-over from other donors' samples.

This clonotype was found a few times. The rearrangement uses TRBV7-6 and TRBJ2-3, with TRBD2 matching over 7 bases. This CDR3 region has 16 residues. From germline, CDR1 is SGHVS and CDR2 FNYEAQ. V lost 5 bases, J lost 2 bases, and 10 bases stayed unmatched. CDR3 sequence reads: CASSPLGGVYTDTQYF. Here the CDR3 DNA reads TGTGCCAGCAGCCCTTTGGGGGGGGTTTACACAGATACGCAGTATTTT.

This chain uses TRBV27 with TRBJ2-7, with D unresolved. The CDR3 loop spans 13 amino acids. Germline lookup yields CDR1 MNHEY and CDR2 SMNVEV (reference sequence). Trimming stripped 5 bases from V and 6 bases from J, with 14 bases between. The DNA for the CDR3 is TGTGCCAGCAGTCCACCTAACTCCCTCGAGCAGTACTTC. Translated: CASSPPNSLEQYF.

The chain couples TRBV11-1 to TRBJ2-3; 7 bases align to TRBD2. There are 16 residues in the CDR3. With V trimmed by 7 bases and J by 2 bases, 12 bases remained unmatched. Germline loops: CDR1 SGHAT, CDR2 FQDESV (reference sequence). CDR3 in amino acids: CASTPSSAGFTDTQYF. DNA of the CDR3: TGTGCCAGCACCCCCTCGTCAGCGGGATTCACAGATACGCAGTATTTT.

This clonotype was counted a few times. The J gene is TRBJ2-1, the V gene TRBV7-2; 11 nucleotides agree with TRBD2. Germline V gives CDR1 SGHTA, CDR2 FQGNSA. The CDR3 contains 17 residues. Trimming at V came to 0 bases and at J to 2 bases, leaving 3 bases not matched to a gene. The CDR3 DNA reads TGTGCCAGCAGCTTAGCCGGGACTAGCGGAGCCTACAATGAGCAGTTCTTC. This encodes CASSLAGTSGAYNEQFF.

Many counts were recorded for this clonotype. This chain links TRBV6-2 or TRBV6-3 with TRBJ1-2; D ambiguous. This CDR3 contains 12 residues. Trimming shortened V by 7 bases and J by 7 bases, and 13 bases separated the two germline ends. Germline CDR1 reads MNHEY; CDR2 reads SVGEGT. CDR3 amino acids: CASTTPYRGYTF. The CDR3 DNA follows: TGTGCCAGCACCACTCCCTATCGTGGCTACACCTTC.

This clonotype has only a few counts. The chain employs TRBV12-5 and TRBJ2-1, with 10 bases fitting TRBD1. CDR3 length: 18 amino acids. Germline CDR1 and CDR2: LGHNT and FRNRAP. The trim removed 3 bases at V and 1 base at J, leaving 9 bases unmatched. The CDR3 DNA reads TGTGCTAGTGGTTTCCCCAGTCGGACAGGGGGGTCCTACAATGAGCAGTTCTTC. It specifies CASGFPSRTGGSYNEQFF.

This chain uses TRBV6-2 or TRBV6-3 with TRBJ2-5; maybe TRBD2 (5 bases). The V end lost 2 bases, the J end lost 7 bases, and 17 bases lay between the germline ends. This CDR3 is built from 15 residues. Germline V gene sequence: CDR1 MNHEY, CDR2 SVGEGT. The CDR3 spells CASSYSGGSLRTQYF. CDR3 bases: TGTGCCAGCAGTTACAGCGGTGGTAGCCTCCGGACCCAGTACTTC.

The chain links TRBV7-9 to TRBJ2-7, with D unresolved. The CDR3 is 15 residues long. Trimming stripped 6 bases from V and 4 bases from J, with 19 bases between. CDR1 is SEHNR and CDR2 is FQNEAQ in the germline V gene (reference sequence). Here the CDR3 DNA reads TGTGCCAGCAGTAAAAGTACAAGAAGCTCTTACGAGCAGTACTTC. Translating it yields CASSKSTRSSYEQYF.

This clonotype was seen many times. The J gene is TRBJ1-2, the V gene TRBV18; TRBD1 matches at 10 bases. The J segment lost 2 bases and the V segment lost 0 bases, leaving 3 bases of the junction unmatched. Germline CDR1 is KGHSH and CDR2 is LQKENI. This CDR3 region has 16 residues. The CDR3 protein is CASSPPETGGNYGYTF. The CDR3 region has the DNA TGTGCCAGCTCACCACCGGAGACAGGGGGCAACTATGGCTACACCTTC.

The rearrangement links TRBV5-6 to TRBJ2-5; D is uncertain. V lost 4 bases and J lost 0, with 10 bases in between. Germline CDR1 and CDR2: SGHDT and YYEEEE. This CDR3 spans 14 amino acids. The CDR3 nucleotides are TGTGCCAGCAGCCCCAGGCCGTACCAAGAGACCCAGTACTTC. It specifies CASSPRPYQETQYF.

The CDR3 loop reads CSAPRTGDNTEAFF. In DNA, the CDR3 is TGCAGTGCACCGAGGACAGGCGATAACACTGAAGCTTTCTTT. This sequence joins TRBV20-1 and TRBJ1-1; 7 nucleotides align to TRBD1. V trimming: 6 bases; J trimming: 2 bases; junction bases outside the gene matches: 9. Germline V CDR1 and CDR2: DFQATT, SNEGSKA (reference sequence). The CDR3 runs 14 residues.

V is TRBV20-1 and J is TRBJ2-2; D remains ambiguous. In germline, CDR1 is DFQATT, CDR2 SNEGSKA (reference sequence). The CDR3 loop spans 12 amino acids. V dropped 2 bases and J dropped 2 bases, with 3 bases sitting between them. CDR3 sequence reads: CSARYNTGELFF. The CDR3 nucleotides read TGCAGTGCTAGATATAACACCGGGGAGCTGTTTTTT.

This clonotype was counted at least ten times. The chain couples TRBV6-2 or TRBV6-3 to TRBJ2-5; D is possibly TRBD1 (8 bases). Germline values: CDR1 MNHEY, CDR2 SVGEGT. This CDR3 spans 16 amino acids. The V gene lost 6 bases and the J gene lost 7 bases, with 24 bases spanning the gap. The CDR3: CASSSPLQDREGTQYF. The DNA of the CDR3 is TGTGCCAGCAGCTCGCCCCTCCAGGACAGGGAGGGGACCCAGTACTTC.

This clonotype was counted only a few times. This chain links TRBV11-1 with TRBJ2-5; D call uncertain. The CDR3 runs 11 residues. V dropped 7 bases and J dropped 4 bases, with 7 bases sitting between them. CDR1 is SGHAT and CDR2 is FQDESV in the germline V gene (reference sequence). CDR3 sequence (DNA): TGTGCCAGCACCCATCGAGAGACCCAGTACTTC. Protein product: CASTHRETQYF.

The chain links TRBV5-1 to TRBJ2-5; D is possibly TRBD2 (6 bases). There are 16 residues in the CDR3. CDR1 and CDR2 from the germline V gene are SGHRS and YFSETQ. V was pared by 4 bases and J by 1 base, with 17 bases between. CDR3 DNA: TGCGCCAGCAGCGGAGGGACCGGAAATTTCCAAGAGACCCAGTACTTC. Translated, it gives CASSGGTGNFQETQYF.

The chain joins TRBV29-1 to TRBJ1-3; D is uncertain. Germline loops: CDR1 SQVTM, CDR2 ANQGSEA. V lost 7 bases and J 0 bases, leaving 10 bases between the germline ends. CDR3 length: 13 amino acids. CDR3 DNA: TGCAGCGGTACCGTTCGCTCTGGAAACACCATATATTTT. Translation gives CSGTVRSGNTIYF.

J is TRBJ2-1 and V is TRBV7-8; tentative D call: TRBD1 (5 bases). Per germline, CDR1 SGHVS and CDR2 FQNEAQ. The length of the CDR3 is 17 residues. V was trimmed by 8 bases and J by 6 bases, leaving 26 bases between them. The CDR3 DNA follows: TGTGCCAGCGGACCAGGGCAGGGTCGTCCACTCACCAATGAGCAGTTCTTC. It is translated as CASGPGQGRPLTNEQFF.

This clonotype has a handful of counts. V and J are TRBV1 and TRBJ2-1. TRBV1 is listed as a pseudogene. The CDR3 consists of 16 residues. The CDR3 sequence: CTSSQECRKTYNEQFF. CDR3 coding DNA: TGCACCAGCAGCCAAGAGTGTCGGAAAACCTACAATGAGCAGTTCTTC.

The V gene is TRBV30, the J gene TRBJ2-3, with 9 bases fitting TRBD2. Germline CDR1 reads GTSNPN; CDR2 reads SVGIG (reference sequence). The ends lost 2 bases at V and 6 bases at J; junction bases unmatched: 3. CDR3 length equals 13 residues. CDR3 loop: CAWSSGRRDTQYF. DNA for the CDR3: TGTGCCTGGAGTAGCGGGAGGAGGGATACGCAGTATTTT.

This clonotype has ten or more counts. J is TRBJ1-2 and V is TRBV5-8; D gene ambiguous. CDR3 length: 13 amino acids. V shed 1 base and J shed 3 bases, with 7 bases lying between them. Germline loops: CDR1 SGHTS, CDR2 YDEGEE. DNA for the CDR3: TGTGCCAGCAGCTTGTATGGGGACTATGGCTACACCTTC. Amino acid sequence: CASSLYGDYGYTF. The entire variable domain, with the rest obtained from reference TRBV5-8 and TRBJ1-2, is as follows: EAGVTQSPTHLIKTRGQQATLRCSPISGHTSVYWYQQALGLGLQFLLWYDEGEERNRGNFPPRFSGRQFPNYSSELNVNALELEDSALYLCASSLYGDYGYTFGSGTRLTVV.

The rearrangement uses TRBV30 and TRBJ1-1; 11 positions match TRBD1. CDR1 and CDR2 from the germline V gene are GTSNPN and SVGIG (reference sequence). The CDR3 totals 14 residues. J was trimmed by 5 bases and V by 4 bases; bases with no gene match: 6. The CDR3 DNA follows: TGTGCCTGGACCCCAGGACAGGGGGCTACTGAAGCTTTCTTT. It codes for CAWTPGQGATEAFF.

The sample holds a few counts of this clonotype. The CDR3 DNA is TGTGCCAGCAGCCTCCCGGGGGGGGTGTGGAGGATGGGCACAGATACGCAGTATTTT. Translating gives CASSLPGGVWRMGTDTQYF. The V gene is TRBV7-9, the J gene TRBJ2-3; 8 bases are a match to TRBD2. CDR3 length: 19 residues. V shed 5 bases, J shed 1 base, and the junction held 17 bases outside the gene matches. Germline V CDR1 and CDR2: SEHNR, FQNEAQ (reference sequence).

This clonotype was picked up a small number of times. The CDR3 DNA reads TGCGCCAGCTCGGAGAAGGCAACTAATGAAAAACTGTTTTTT. Protein: CASSEKATNEKLFF. The chain uses TRBV5-1 and TRBJ1-4; D remains ambiguous. The V and J ends lost 7 bases and 0 bases respectively, with 10 bases between them. This CDR3 is built from 14 residues. The germline V gene encodes CDR1 SGHRS and CDR2 YFSETQ.

The chain combines TRBV4-2 with TRBJ1-5; 9 nucleotides match TRBD1. The germline V gene encodes CDR1 LGHNA and CDR2 YNFKEQ. The J segment lost 4 bases and the V segment lost 3 bases, leaving 1 base of the junction unmatched. The CDR3 has 14 amino acids. CDR3 nucleotide sequence: TGTGCCAGCAGCCATGGACAGGGGAATCAGCCCCAGCATTTT. Encoded protein: CASSHGQGNQPQHF.

Many counts were recorded for this clonotype. CDR3 bases: TGTGCCAGCAGCTTATATACTAGCGGGACTGAGTCCTACGAGCAGTACTTC. Translation gives CASSLYTSGTESYEQYF. The chain combines TRBV7-9 with TRBJ2-7, with TRBD2 matching over 10 bases. Trimming cost V 2 bases and J 1 base; bases outside gene matches: 8. This CDR3 spans 17 amino acids. CDR1 and CDR2 (germline): SEHNR, FQNEAQ (reference sequence).

This clonotype has just a few counts. V gene TRBV18 combines with J gene TRBJ2-1; D gene ambiguous. The CDR3 is 15 residues long. Trimming took 3 bases from V and 0 from J, leaving 9 bases between them. CDR1 is KGHSH and CDR2 is LQKENI in the germline V gene. For the CDR3, the DNA is TGTGCCAGCTCACCGTCCCAGAGCTCCTACAATGAGCAGTTCTTC. Its translation: CASSPSQSSYNEQFF.

This clonotype was found many times. This sequence joins TRBV6-5 and TRBJ2-2; 9 nucleotides line up with TRBD2. The CDR3 length is 16 residues. With V trimmed by 0 bases and J by 6 bases, 5 bases remained unmatched. CDR1 is MNHEY, CDR2 SVGAGI, per germline. CDR3 sequence reads: CASSYSGGRAPGELFF. CDR3 DNA sequence: TGTGCCAGCAGTTACTCGGGCGGGAGGGCTCCCGGGGAGCTGTTTTTT.

This clonotype was observed a few times. This rearrangement joins TRBV28 to TRBJ2-2, with D possibly matching TRBD2 (5 bases). In germline, CDR1 is MDHEN, CDR2 SYDVKM. V was shortened by 6 bases and J by 6 bases, with 11 bases between the two germline ends. The CDR3 sequence is 13 residues long. This CDR3 reads CASRKGGAGELFF. In DNA, the CDR3 is TGTGCCAGCAGGAAAGGAGGCGCCGGGGAGCTGTTTTTT.

V usage is TRBV12-3 or TRBV12-4 and J usage is TRBJ1-5; D unclear. V was trimmed by 5 bases and J by 4 bases, leaving 12 bases between them. The CDR3 has 14 amino acids. This CDR3 is CASSLREKNQPQHF. CDR3 DNA sequence: TGTGCCAGCAGTCTCCGGGAGAAAAATCAGCCCCAGCATTTT.